Listed below are T cell receptor beta chains from one sample, sequenced in a study of cytomegalovirus exposure and HLA in healthy donors. Here immunoSEQ multiplex PCR was the method, and the copy in TCRdb shows in-frame clones only, minus some. This sample carries hundreds of thousands of clones, about 80% of them seen once, and the ten largest clones take approximately 0.63%. Sequencing input: PBMCs. The receptor source for this set is a man younger than 30 in good health and CMV-seronegative. Each CDR3 is given with its conserved first and last residue. D genes are given only for firm matches. Some rows mark clone size as missing; the rest say once, few, many or name a class of expanded clone.

J gene	clone size	V gene	D gene	CDR3 DNA	CDR3 protein
TRBJ1-2	.	TRBV5-1	.	TGCGCCAGCAGACCTCAGAGCGCCTATGGCTACACCTTC	CASRPQSAYGYTF
TRBJ2-5	.	TRBV19	.	TGTGCCAGTAACCTAGGGGGTCGTGGAGAGACCCAGTACTTC	CASNLGGRGETQYF
TRBJ2-7	few	TRBV5-5	TRBD2	TGTGCCAGCAGCTACTATCAGCGCCGGGAGGGGGCCTACGAGCAGTACTTC	CASSYYQRREGAYEQYF
TRBJ2-7	.	TRBV15	.	TGTGCCACCAGCGCGGGACTTTACGGGGAGCAGTACTTC	CATSAGLYGEQYF
TRBJ2-5	.	TRBV27	.	TGTGCCAGCAGTCCCCGGGCCCCGAGGGCCCAGTACTTC	CASSPRAPRAQYF
TRBJ1-1	.	TRBV6-5	.	TGTGCCAGCAGTAACCGGGACGACAGGCGGGCTGAAGCTTTCTTT	CASSNRDDRRAEAFF
TRBJ2-7	.	TRBV28	TRBD1	TGTGCCAGCAGGGTAAATACCGGGACAGGCTTCTACGAGCAGTACTTC	CASRVNTGTGFYEQYF
TRBJ2-5	.	TRBV9	.	TGTGCCAGCAGCGGAGGAGGAGGGAAAGAGACCCAGTACTTC	CASSGGGGKETQYF
TRBJ2-1	.	TRBV9	TRBD1	TGTGCCAGCAGCGGGACAGGGTACAATGAGCAGTTCTTC	CASSGTGYNEQFF
TRBJ2-1	.	TRBV7-2	TRBD2	TGTGCCAGCAGCTTACTGGGAGGGTCCTACAATGAGCAGTTCTTC	CASSLLGGSYNEQFF
TRBJ1-1	once	TRBV7-9	TRBD1	TGTGCCAGCAATCCCAAAAGGACAGGGAGCTTAACTGAAGCTTTCTTT	CASNPKRTGSLTEAFF
TRBJ1-1	.	TRBV4-1	.	TGCGCCAGCAGCCAAGATGGGGAGACTGAAGCTTTCTTT	CASSQDGETEAFF
TRBJ1-2	once	TRBV27	TRBD1	TGTGCCAGCAGTCTACAGGGGGTTTTCGATGGCTACACCTTC	CASSLQGVFDGYTF
TRBJ1-2	few	TRBV19	TRBD1	TGTGCCAGTACCCAACCGGGACAGGGTACCCATGGCTACACCTTC	CASTQPGQGTHGYTF
TRBJ2-1	.	TRBV2	.	TGTGCCAGCAGTCCCACAGGGAGAGGTCAGTTCTTC	CASSPTGRGQFF
TRBJ2-1	.	TRBV2	.	TGTGCCAGCAGGGCCCGCAGGGTGGGCTACAATGAGCAGTTCTTC	CASRARRVGYNEQFF
TRBJ2-5	.	TRBV19	.	TGTGCCAGTAGCCAGGACCAAGAGACCCAGTACTTC	CASSQDQETQYF
TRBJ2-4	.	TRBV9	TRBD2	TGTGCCAGCAGCGGATTAGGGACTAGCGTAAACATTCAGTACTTC	CASSGLGTSVNIQYF
TRBJ1-1	.	TRBV6-1	.	TGTGCCAGCGAATCGATTCAGGGAAAGACTGAAGCTTTCTTT	CASESIQGKTEAFF
TRBJ2-3	.	TRBV28	.	TGTGCCAGCAGTCCCAGGACAGCGGCGGGGGTGACGCAGTATTTT	CASSPRTAAGVTQYF
TRBJ1-2	.	TRBV30	.	TGTGCCTGGAGTGACGGGGGGGCCGATGGCTACACCTTC	CAWSDGGADGYTF
TRBJ2-1	.	TRBV2	TRBD1	TGTGCCAGCCAAACAGGGGGCAATGAGCAGTTCTTC	CASQTGGNEQFF
TRBJ2-7	.	TRBV11-2	TRBD2	TGTGCCAGCAGTACCCCAAGGGGGACTAGCGGGAGTTTTCCCTACGAGCAGTACTTC	CASSTPRGTSGSFPYEQYF
TRBJ2-5	.	TRBV19	.	TGTGCCAGTACCCTGGAGTTAGGAGGGGAGACCCAGTACTTC	CASTLELGGETQYF
TRBJ2-1	.	TRBV2	TRBD2	TGTGCCGTCGGGGGGGCCTACAATGAGCAGTTCTTC	CAVGGAYNEQFF
TRBJ1-1	.	TRBV19	TRBD1	TGTGCCAGTAGTAGACATGAACCGGGACAGGGGAACACTGAAGCTTTCTTT	CASSRHEPGQGNTEAFF
TRBJ2-2	few	TRBV2	TRBD1	TGTGCCAGCAGTGAAGCCCGAGCCAGGGGGCACGGGAACACCGGGGAGCTGTTTTTT	CASSEARARGHGNTGELFF